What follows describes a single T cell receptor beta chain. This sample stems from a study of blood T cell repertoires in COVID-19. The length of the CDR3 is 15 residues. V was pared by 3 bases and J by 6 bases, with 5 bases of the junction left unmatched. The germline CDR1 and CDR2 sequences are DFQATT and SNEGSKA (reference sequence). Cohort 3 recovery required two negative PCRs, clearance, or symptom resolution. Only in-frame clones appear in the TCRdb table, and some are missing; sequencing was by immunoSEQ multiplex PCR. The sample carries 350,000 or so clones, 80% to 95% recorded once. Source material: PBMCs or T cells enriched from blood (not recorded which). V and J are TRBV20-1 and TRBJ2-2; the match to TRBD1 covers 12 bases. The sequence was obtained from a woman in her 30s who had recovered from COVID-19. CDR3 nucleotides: TGCAGTGCTAGTAGGGACAGGGGGCTGTCCGGGGAGCTGTTTTTT. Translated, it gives CSASRDRGLSGELFF.